This TCR beta chain is drawn from a study of molecular identifiers for immune sequencing clone quantification. Whole-study findings and limits: Clones carrying above 20 RNA copies accounted for over 97% of effector molecules, under 1% in naive cells.

The CDR3 is 14 residues long. V gave up 0 bases and J gave up 4 bases, with 9 bases separating them. Germline V lookup: CDR1 MGHRA, CDR2 YSYEKL. About this clonotype itself: Its cognate antigen is unknown. Possible read error: a much larger clone is one base away.

TCRdb reanalysed the PCR reads using MiXCR and keeps one entry per CDR3 protein. The table has about 510,000 distinct CDR3 sequences, around 21% seen once; the top ten hold approximately 0.84%. The chain carries TRBV4-1 and TRBJ1-1; D unclear. This TCR derives from a human donor in good health. Some libraries in this study had Jurkat cell RNA spiked in. The material sequenced was naive CD8+ T cells from blood, with Jurkat cell RNA spiked in. Subset reported: FACS-sorted CD8+CD4-CCR7+CD45RA+ naive T cells. DNA for the CDR3: TGCGCCAGCAGCCAAGATAACAGCAGCACTGAAGCTTTCTTT. As protein: CASSQDNSSTEAFF.